This T cell receptor beta chain appears in the sequencing data of a study of human T cells and chemical hapten exposure. Study as a whole: A mostly female patient group had alopecia areata, totalis or universalis.

Time point given: patch test 3, about 24 weeks after DPC sensitization. As for treatment: therapeutic diphenylcyclopropenone sensitization with weekly scalp DPC. Blood sampling preceded each patch test application. Per the authors' pipeline: Between about 23,224 and 700,000 TCRs appeared in each sample, and the median stood at about 93,000. One entry per CDR3 protein, called by TCRdb with MiXCR from the RACE reads. TCRdb, rather than the study authors, made the V and J calls. Of under 130,000 distinct CDR3 sequences listed, under 35% are singletons. The sequences come from whole blood, collected in connection with sensitization to the hapten diphenylcyclopropenone (DPC). The TCR was taken from a man aged 35-49 years with alopecia areata. Some clones in this sample may be carry-over from other donors' samples.

CDR3 in DNA: TGTGCCAGCAGCCTTCTAGCGAGCACCGGGGAGCTGTTTTTT. The encoded protein is CASSLLASTGELFF. The gene calls are TRBV12-3 or TRBV12-4 and TRBJ2-2, with a possible D match to TRBD2 (6 bases). CDR3 length equals 14 residues. The germline V and J ends were trimmed by 6 bases and 4 bases, with 12 bases remaining between them.